One sample yielded the 25 T cell receptor beta chains listed below, sequenced in a study of identical twins. One entry per CDR3 protein, called by TCRdb with MiXCR from the 5' RACE reads. This table has 690,000 or so distinct CDR3 sequences, over 5% appearing once. The sample was naive T cells sorted from blood. All receptors come from a man aged 18 to 29 in good health.

The rearrangement joins TRBV9 to TRBJ2-3; 11 nucleotides line up with TRBD2. Losses at the gene ends were 2 bases for V and 2 bases for J; bases not matched to a gene: 7. The length of the CDR3 is 17 residues. Looked up from germline, CDR1 is SGDLS and CDR2 is YYNGEE. CDR3 in amino acids: CASSVGTSGGITDTQYF. The CDR3 nucleotides read TGTGCCAGCAGCGTCGGGACTAGCGGAGGAATCACAGATACGCAGTATTTT.

The V and J genes are TRBV3-1 and TRBJ2-1; the D gene could be TRBD1 or TRBD2 (6 bases each). Trimming took off 3 bases at V and 4 bases at J, with 22 bases between the two ends. CDR1 is LGHDT, CDR2 YNNKEL, per germline (reference sequence). The CDR3 extends over 18 amino acids. CDR3: CASSHQGGGRRGYNEQFF. The CDR3 DNA follows: TGTGCCAGCAGCCACCAAGGGGGTGGCCGGCGGGGTTACAATGAGCAGTTCTTC.

This clonotype was recorded many times. The V gene is TRBV2, the J gene TRBJ2-7; 13 nucleotides agree with TRBD2. This CDR3 is built from 15 residues. CDR1 and CDR2 from the germline V gene are SNHLY and FYNNEI. The CDR3, as DNA: TGTGCCAGCAGGGAAGGACTAGCGGGAGACTACGAGCAGTACGTC. As protein: CASREGLAGDYEQYV.

The chain carries TRBV6-5 and TRBJ2-1, with 10 bases fitting TRBD2. CDR3 length: 16 residues. The V and J ends lost 2 bases and 0 bases, in that order; junction bases with no gene match: 1. Germline lookup yields CDR1 MNHEY and CDR2 SVGAGI. The CDR3 DNA follows: TGTGCCAGCAGTTACCAGCGGGAGGGCTCCTACAATGAGCAGTTCTTC. It encodes CASSYQREGSYNEQFF.

This clonotype occurred many times. The genes are TRBV3-1 and TRBJ1-2, with a weak D call TRBD1 (5 bases). V was clipped by 5 bases and J by 6 bases, with 19 bases between them. In germline, CDR1 is LGHDT, CDR2 YNNKEL (reference sequence). The CDR3 runs 15 residues. The CDR3, as DNA: TGTGCCAGCAGCGATATCCTGGGGACTATCAATGGCTACACCTTC. This encodes CASSDILGTINGYTF. The full variable domain, completed using reference TRBV3-1 and TRBJ1-2, is DTAVSQTPKYLVTQMGNDKSIKCEQNLGHDTMYWYKQDSKKFLKIMFSYNNKELIINETVPNRFSPKSPDKAHLNLHINSLELGDSAVYFCASSDILGTINGYTFGSGTRLTVV.

This clonotype has ten or more counts. The CDR3 nucleotides are TGTGCCAGCAGTTTAATGGCAGCGTCCGAGCAGTACGTC. The encoded protein is CASSLMAASEQYV. The J gene is TRBJ2-7, the V gene TRBV12-3 or TRBV12-4, with no clear D. Trimming took off 2 bases at V and 6 bases at J, with 11 bases between the two ends. CDR3 length equals 13 residues.

This rearrangement joins TRBV2 to TRBJ2-3, with D maybe TRBD2 (6 bases). The V end was cut by 6 bases, the J end by 1 base, with 14 bases between. Germline-derived CDR1 and CDR2 are SNHLY and FYNNEI. The CDR3 length is 15 residues. The CDR3 nucleotides are TGTGCCAGCAGCGGGACCGGGACTGGCACAGATACGCAGTATTTT. Its translation: CASSGTGTGTDTQYF.

Ten or more counts support this clonotype. The chain employs TRBV15 and TRBJ2-1; D is possibly TRBD1 (5 bases). Germline-derived CDR1 and CDR2 are LNHNV and YYDKDF (reference sequence). The CDR3 length is 15 residues. The V gene lost 8 bases and the J gene lost 5 bases, with 19 bases spanning the gap. CDR3 DNA sequence: TGTGCCACCCGTCCCGTCAGGGAACGACACAATGAGCAGTTCTTC. This encodes CATRPVRERHNEQFF.

The table lists this clonotype with a few counts. The chain carries TRBV28 and TRBJ1-2, with D uncertain. The CDR3 runs 12 residues. Germline values: CDR1 MDHEN, CDR2 SYDVKM. Trimming stripped 7 bases from V and 4 bases from J, with 10 bases between. For the CDR3, the DNA is TGTGCCAGCATCGGGCAGGCCTATGGCTACACCTTC. Protein product: CASIGQAYGYTF.

This clonotype was found many times. V usage is TRBV4-3 and J usage is TRBJ2-7; 10 bases line up with TRBD1. Unmatched junction bases numbered 13, after V lost 0 bases and J lost 2 bases. The CDR3 spans 19 residues. Per germline, CDR1 LGHNA and CDR2 YSLEER. This chain's CDR3 is CASSQDVFVGQGTTYEQYF. CDR3 bases: TGCGCCAGCAGCCAAGATGTATTTGTGGGACAGGGGACAACCTACGAGCAGTACTTC.

This clonotype was seen a handful of times. CDR3 nucleotide sequence: TGTGCCAGCAGCCTGGGCCGGAAAAACATTCAGTACTTC. It yields the protein CASSLGRKNIQYF. The chain joins TRBV14 to TRBJ2-4; D ambiguous. CDR1 and CDR2 (germline): SGHDN, FVKESK. This CDR3 spans 13 amino acids. V lost 4 bases to trimming and J lost 4 bases, with 8 bases between them.

The rearrangement links TRBV10-3 to TRBJ2-7; weak D call: TRBD2 (5 bases). Germline V gene sequence: CDR1 ENHRY, CDR2 SYGVKD. The V end was cut by 11 bases, the J end by 0 bases, with 14 bases between. This CDR3 has 13 amino acids. The DNA for the CDR3 is TGTGCCCTGGGCCATGGGAGCTCCTACGAGCAGTACTTC. It specifies CALGHGSSYEQYF.

This clonotype showed up just a few times. The rearrangement uses TRBV20-1 and TRBJ2-4; 7 bases agree with TRBD1. After removal of 6 bases from V and 1 base from J, the junction contained 9 bases not matched to a gene. CDR1 is DFQATT and CDR2 is SNEGSKA in the germline V gene (reference sequence). This CDR3 region has 15 residues. This CDR3 is CSATKTGLAKNIQYF. DNA for the CDR3: TGCAGTGCCACAAAGACAGGGTTGGCCAAAAACATTCAGTACTTC.

This clonotype was seen only a few times. The chain joins TRBV6-2 or TRBV6-3 to TRBJ2-2, with 8 nucleotides matching TRBD1. The J segment lost 4 bases and the V segment lost 2 bases, leaving 3 bases of the junction unmatched. Germline loops: CDR1 MNHEY, CDR2 SVGEGT. This CDR3 has 15 amino acids. CDR3 DNA sequence: TGTGCCAGCAGTTACATCCAGGGGGCCACCGGGGAGCTGTTTTTT. Its translation: CASSYIQGATGELFF.

This clonotype was found a few times. The rearrangement links TRBV10-3 to TRBJ2-3; TRBD2 agrees at 7 bases. There are 16 residues in the CDR3. Germline values: CDR1 ENHRY, CDR2 SYGVKD. J was trimmed by 1 base and V by 1 base; bases with no gene match: 5. The CDR3 DNA is TGTGCCATCAGTGAGTTCCTTAGCGGGCGCACAGATACGCAGTATTTT. This codes for CAISEFLSGRTDTQYF.

The V gene is TRBV4-3, the J gene TRBJ2-7, with 8 bases matching TRBD1. V lost 4 bases to trimming and J lost 2 bases; unmatched junction nucleotides: 10. This CDR3 is 16 amino acids long. Germline CDR1 is LGHNA and CDR2 is YSLEER. CDR3 sequence: CASSPLPSTGAYEQYF. DNA of the CDR3: TGCGCCAGCAGCCCCTTACCTTCGACAGGGGCCTACGAGCAGTACTTC.

This clonotype occurred a few times. The chain combines TRBV12-3 or TRBV12-4 with TRBJ1-3; D call uncertain. With 2 bases removed from V and 0 bases from J, the gap between germline ends came to 11 bases. This CDR3 has 16 amino acids. CDR3 DNA: TGTGCCAGCAGTTTACCACAACAAATCTCTGGAAACACCATATATTTT. Translated, it gives CASSLPQQISGNTIYF.

The J gene is TRBJ2-5, the V gene TRBV5-6; D is perhaps TRBD1 or TRBD2 (6 bases each). The V end lost 4 bases, the J end lost 1 base, and 17 bases lay between the germline ends. Germline V gene sequence: CDR1 SGHDT, CDR2 YYEEEE. The CDR3 extends over 16 amino acids. CDR3 in amino acids: CASSPSFEGGQETQYF. CDR3 bases: TGTGCCAGCAGCCCCTCCTTTGAGGGGGGCCAAGAGACCCAGTACTTC.

This clonotype appeared many times. V usage is TRBV12-3 or TRBV12-4 and J usage is TRBJ2-5; the match to TRBD2 covers 7 bases. V lost 3 bases, J lost 1 base, and 8 bases stayed unmatched. The length of the CDR3 is 16 residues. CDR3 bases: TGTGCCAGCAGTTTTGGGGTACTAGCGCCCCAAGAGACCCAGTACTTC. As protein: CASSFGVLAPQETQYF.

The CDR3, as DNA: TGCGCCAGCAGCTTAAAACTAGCGGGAGCGTGGGATACGCAGTATTTT. Its translation is CASSLKLAGAWDTQYF. This chain joins TRBV5-1 and TRBJ2-3, with 11 bases lining up with TRBD2. Germline CDR1 is SGHRS and CDR2 is YFSETQ. The CDR3 has 16 amino acids. The junction had 8 bases not matched to a gene; V was cut back by 2 bases and J by 6 bases.

The chain has TRBV11-2 and TRBJ2-4; TRBD2 agrees at 8 bases. The germline gives CDR1 SGHAT, CDR2 FQNNGV. The CDR3 is made up of 12 amino acids. Trimming removed 5 bases from V and 11 bases from J; junction bases left unmatched: 5. The CDR3 is CASSRTTSVQYF. CDR3 coding DNA: TGTGCCAGCAGCCGAACGACTAGCGTTCAGTACTTC.

This chain joins TRBV18 and TRBJ2-7, with 16 nucleotides matching TRBD2. Germline values: CDR1 KGHSH, CDR2 LQKENI. The CDR3 has 17 amino acids. The ends lost 5 bases at V and 5 bases at J; junction bases unmatched: 9. CDR3 residues: CASSTTGLAGGPHEQYF. For the CDR3, the DNA is TGTGCCAGCTCAACTACGGGACTAGCGGGAGGGCCCCACGAGCAGTACTTC.

V gene TRBV6-5 combines with J gene TRBJ2-3; D uncertain. This CDR3 comprises 15 residues. V was clipped by 2 bases and J by 2 bases, with 11 bases between them. Germline V gene data show CDR1 as MNHEY and CDR2 as SVGAGI. In DNA, the CDR3 is TGTGCCAGCAGTTACGCCCCTCCCGACACAGATACGCAGTATTTT. The encoded protein is CASSYAPPDTDTQYF.

The chain joins TRBV7-2 to TRBJ2-1; D is undetermined. Trimming took 1 base from V and 3 from J, leaving 7 bases between them. CDR3 length: 14 residues. Germline CDR1 SGHTA, CDR2 FQGNSA. The CDR3 here is CASSLGIFYNEQFF. DNA of the CDR3: TGTGCCAGCAGCTTAGGGATCTTCTACAATGAGCAGTTCTTC.

This clonotype was seen ten or more times. The gene calls are TRBV20-1 and TRBJ1-4; D remains unclear. Germline V lookup: CDR1 DFQATT, CDR2 SNEGSKA (reference sequence). Deletions cut 5 bases from V and 4 bases from J, with 5 bases between. The CDR3 has 11 residues. The CDR3 DNA is TGCAGTGCTCCGAGTAATGAAAAACTGTTTTTT. Translated: CSAPSNEKLFF.